This is a list of T cell receptor beta chains from one sample in a study of blood T cell repertoires in COVID-19. Measured with immunoSEQ multiplex PCR; TCRdb has only the in-frame clones, and not every one. The sample includes 90,000 to 130,000 clones, more than 75% of them seen just once. The source material was peripheral blood. These receptors originate from a man in his forties with acute or convalescent COVID-19. CDR3s include the opening cysteine and the closing phenylalanine or tryptophan. The order of the fields is J gene, clone size, D gene, V gene, CDR3 protein, CDR3 DNA. D genes are given only for firm matches. Rows give clone size only sometimes, using once, few, many, or a class for an expanded clone.

j_call: TRBJ2-7
clone_size: few
d_call: -
v_call: TRBV19
cdr3_aa: CASSIGGLSSKEQYF
cdr3_nt: TGTGCCAGTAGTATCGGTGGGCTCTCGTCGAAAGAGCAGTACTTC

j_call: TRBJ2-3
clone_size: -
d_call: TRBD1
v_call: TRBV5-1
cdr3_aa: CASRRISPGGDTDTQYF
cdr3_nt: TGCGCCAGCAGAAGGATTTCACCAGGGGGCGATACAGATACGCAGTATTTT

j_call: TRBJ2-1
clone_size: -
d_call: TRBD1
v_call: TRBV2
cdr3_aa: CASWGTEENEQFF
cdr3_nt: TGTGCCAGCTGGGGGACAGAGGAAAATGAGCAGTTCTTC

j_call: TRBJ2-7
clone_size: -
d_call: TRBD1
v_call: TRBV19
cdr3_aa: CASIGGTGVGEQYF
cdr3_nt: TGTGCCAGTATCGGGGGGACAGGGGTCGGAGAGCAGTACTTC

j_call: TRBJ1-4
clone_size: -
d_call: TRBD1
v_call: TRBV29-1
cdr3_aa: CSVEGTGNNEKLFF
cdr3_nt: TGCAGCGTTGAAGGGACAGGGAATAATGAAAAACTGTTTTTT

j_call: TRBJ1-4
clone_size: once
d_call: -
v_call: TRBV14
cdr3_aa: CASRPTGYNEKLFF
cdr3_nt: TGTGCCAGCAGACCGACTGGATATAATGAAAAACTGTTTTTT

j_call: TRBJ2-3
clone_size: -
d_call: -
v_call: TRBV4-1
cdr3_aa: CASSQDRGSSTDTQYF
cdr3_nt: TGCGCCAGCAGCCAAGATCGGGGTTCTAGCACAGATACGCAGTATTTT

j_call: TRBJ1-4
clone_size: -
d_call: -
v_call: TRBV6-2/TRBV6-3
cdr3_aa: CASSYLQGSEKLFF
cdr3_nt: TGTGCCAGCAGTTACTTACAGGGAAGCGAAAAACTGTTTTTT

j_call: TRBJ1-1
clone_size: -
d_call: -
v_call: TRBV30
cdr3_aa: CAWSGPWSGTEAFF
cdr3_nt: TGTGCCTGGAGTGGACCATGGTCGGGCACTGAAGCTTTCTTT

j_call: TRBJ2-7
clone_size: -
d_call: -
v_call: TRBV12-3/TRBV12-4
cdr3_aa: CASRGRYEQYF
cdr3_nt: TGTGCCAGCAGGGGGCGCTACGAGCAGTACTTC

j_call: TRBJ1-2
clone_size: -
d_call: -
v_call: TRBV10-2
cdr3_aa: CASSESTGGYGYTF
cdr3_nt: TGCGCCAGCAGTGAGTCGACAGGAGGCTATGGCTACACCTTC

j_call: TRBJ1-1
clone_size: once
d_call: -
v_call: TRBV6-6
cdr3_aa: CASRRNQGTEAFF
cdr3_nt: TGTGCCAGCAGGAGGAATCAGGGGACTGAAGCTTTCTTT

j_call: TRBJ1-1
clone_size: few
d_call: TRBD1
v_call: TRBV7-8
cdr3_aa: CASSSRTGTNTEAFF
cdr3_nt: TGTGCCAGCAGCTCGCGGACAGGGACGAACACTGAAGCTTTCTTT

j_call: TRBJ2-7
clone_size: -
d_call: TRBD2
v_call: TRBV27
cdr3_aa: CASSPPGGLAGGPAEQYF
cdr3_nt: TGTGCCAGCAGCCCCCCTGGGGGACTAGCGGGAGGGCCGGCCGAGCAGTACTTC

j_call: TRBJ2-2
clone_size: -
d_call: TRBD1
v_call: TRBV3-1/TRBV3-2
cdr3_aa: CASSQGTWTGPTGELFF
cdr3_nt: TGTGCCAGCAGCCAAGGTACTTGGACAGGGCCCACCGGGGAGCTGTTTTTT

j_call: TRBJ1-5
clone_size: -
d_call: -
v_call: TRBV6-2/TRBV6-3
cdr3_aa: CASSYVQALDQPQHF
cdr3_nt: TGTGCCAGCAGTTACGTACAGGCCCTTGATCAGCCCCAGCATTTT

j_call: TRBJ1-1
clone_size: -
d_call: TRBD1
v_call: TRBV5-1
cdr3_aa: CASSLASGQKHEAFF
cdr3_nt: TGCGCCAGCAGCTTGGCCTCGGGACAGAAGCATGAAGCTTTCTTT

j_call: TRBJ1-2
clone_size: -
d_call: TRBD1
v_call: TRBV5-4
cdr3_aa: CASSLTGGSGYTF
cdr3_nt: TGTGCCAGCAGCTTGACAGGGGGCTCTGGCTACACCTTC

j_call: TRBJ1-5
clone_size: -
d_call: TRBD1
v_call: TRBV12-3/TRBV12-4
cdr3_aa: CASSPRGRPQHF
cdr3_nt: TGTGCCAGCAGCCCCAGGGGGCGACCCCAGCATTTT

j_call: TRBJ2-2
clone_size: -
d_call: TRBD2
v_call: TRBV5-1
cdr3_aa: CASSSRLAGSYGELFF
cdr3_nt: TGCGCCAGCAGCAGCCGACTAGCGGGTTCTTACGGGGAGCTGTTTTTT

j_call: TRBJ1-6
clone_size: -
d_call: -
v_call: TRBV3-1/TRBV3-2
cdr3_aa: CASSHRGYNNNSPLHF
cdr3_nt: TGTGCCAGCAGCCACAGAGGCTATAATAATAATTCACCCCTCCACTTT

j_call: TRBJ2-5
clone_size: once
d_call: TRBD1
v_call: TRBV6-1
cdr3_aa: CASSEPGQGNLETQYF
cdr3_nt: TGTGCCAGCAGTGAGCCGGGACAGGGAAATTTAGAGACCCAGTACTTC

j_call: TRBJ2-1
clone_size: -
d_call: -
v_call: TRBV6-2/TRBV6-3
cdr3_aa: CASSYSTGFYNEQFF
cdr3_nt: TGTGCCAGCAGTTACTCGACAGGCTTCTACAATGAGCAGTTCTTC

j_call: TRBJ1-2
clone_size: -
d_call: -
v_call: TRBV5-5
cdr3_aa: CASSGTIQGRNYGYTF
cdr3_nt: TGTGCCAGCAGCGGAACGATACAGGGTAGGAACTATGGCTACACCTTC

j_call: TRBJ1-4
clone_size: -
d_call: TRBD1
v_call: TRBV5-5
cdr3_aa: CASTSITGDEKLFF
cdr3_nt: TGTGCCAGCACCTCAATTACAGGGGATGAAAAACTGTTTTTT

j_call: TRBJ1-6
clone_size: -
d_call: -
v_call: TRBV2
cdr3_aa: CASSERGENSPLHF
cdr3_nt: TGTGCCAGCAGTGAACGGGGGGAGAATTCACCCCTCCACTTT

j_call: TRBJ1-5
clone_size: -
d_call: -
v_call: TRBV6-6
cdr3_aa: CASSSNQPQHF
cdr3_nt: TGTGCCAGCAGTTCGAATCAGCCCCAGCATTTT

j_call: TRBJ1-2
clone_size: -
d_call: TRBD1
v_call: TRBV14
cdr3_aa: CASSQDRQGGGGYTF
cdr3_nt: TGTGCCAGCAGCCAAGATCGTCAGGGGGGCGGTGGCTACACCTTC

j_call: TRBJ2-1
clone_size: -
d_call: -
v_call: TRBV19
cdr3_aa: CASSIVAPTGHNEQFF
cdr3_nt: TGTGCCAGTAGTATAGTCGCCCCGACAGGCCACAATGAGCAGTTCTTC

j_call: TRBJ2-1
clone_size: -
d_call: -
v_call: TRBV12-1
cdr3_aa: CASSFVAVPCSYNEQFF
cdr3_nt: TGTGCCAGCAGCTTTGTGGCAGTACCCTGCTCCTACAATGAGCAGTTCTTC

j_call: TRBJ1-2
clone_size: few
d_call: TRBD1
v_call: TRBV7-8
cdr3_aa: CASSLDRGSGYGYTF
cdr3_nt: TGTGCCAGCAGCTTAGACAGGGGGAGTGGGTATGGCTACACCTTC

j_call: TRBJ2-7
clone_size: -
d_call: -
v_call: TRBV5-8
cdr3_aa: CASSLARIGEQYF
cdr3_nt: TGTGCCAGCAGCTTGGCTAGAATCGGCGAGCAGTACTTC

j_call: TRBJ2-5
clone_size: once
d_call: TRBD2
v_call: TRBV6-2/TRBV6-3
cdr3_aa: CASSDGGGETQYF
cdr3_nt: TGTGCCAGCAGTGACGGGGGGGGCGAGACCCAGTACTTC

j_call: TRBJ2-1
clone_size: -
d_call: -
v_call: TRBV7-2
cdr3_aa: CASSLANEQFF
cdr3_nt: TGTGCCAGCAGCTTGGCAAATGAGCAGTTCTTC

j_call: TRBJ1-3
clone_size: once
d_call: TRBD1
v_call: TRBV7-9
cdr3_aa: CASSFGQGAGNTIYF
cdr3_nt: TGTGCCAGCAGCTTCGGGCAGGGGGCTGGAAACACCATATATTTT

j_call: TRBJ1-2
clone_size: -
d_call: TRBD1
v_call: TRBV30
cdr3_aa: CAWRGDRGKRGYTF
cdr3_nt: TGTGCCTGGAGGGGTGACAGGGGAAAACGTGGCTACACCTTC

j_call: TRBJ1-1
clone_size: -
d_call: -
v_call: TRBV6-5
cdr3_aa: CASKGVTEAFF
cdr3_nt: TGTGCCAGCAAAGGGGTTACTGAAGCTTTCTTT

j_call: TRBJ2-7
clone_size: -
d_call: TRBD1
v_call: TRBV6-1
cdr3_aa: CASSELWWGQGRSYEQYF
cdr3_nt: TGTGCCAGCAGTGAATTGTGGTGGGGACAGGGAAGGAGCTACGAGCAGTACTTC

j_call: TRBJ1-4
clone_size: -
d_call: TRBD1
v_call: TRBV5-4
cdr3_aa: CASSLSQQGANEKLFF
cdr3_nt: TGTGCCAGCAGCTTGTCTCAACAGGGGGCTAATGAAAAACTGTTTTTT

j_call: TRBJ1-1
clone_size: -
d_call: -
v_call: TRBV3-1/TRBV3-2
cdr3_aa: CASSQSGRGTEAFF
cdr3_nt: TGTGCCAGCAGCCAATCGGGCAGGGGTACTGAAGCTTTCTTT

j_call: TRBJ1-3
clone_size: -
d_call: -
v_call: TRBV5-1
cdr3_aa: CASSLTGPPYSGNTIYF
cdr3_nt: TGCGCCAGCAGCTTAACAGGGCCCCCTTACTCTGGAAACACCATATATTTT

j_call: TRBJ2-1
clone_size: -
d_call: -
v_call: TRBV10-2
cdr3_aa: CASGGLRSYNEQFF
cdr3_nt: TGCGCCAGCGGCGGTCTACGGTCCTACAATGAGCAGTTCTTC

j_call: TRBJ1-6
clone_size: -
d_call: TRBD1
v_call: TRBV2
cdr3_aa: CASSDYTGGGSPLHF
cdr3_nt: TGTGCCAGCAGTGATTATACAGGGGGAGGTTCACCCCTCCACTTT

j_call: TRBJ1-2
clone_size: -
d_call: -
v_call: TRBV30
cdr3_aa: CAWSVLGVRSGF
cdr3_nt: TGTGCCTGGAGTGTACTTGGGGTTCGATCGGGATTC